This TCR beta chain was obtained from a study of breast tumors, draining lymph nodes, adjacent tissues (dated by TCRdb to about 2016). With regard to the full study: TCR beta repertoires were compared across tumor, adjacent nontumor tissue and axillary lymph nodes obtained from breast cancer patients. In human breast cancer, the study set out to assess how tumor, surrounding tissue and draining lymph node repertoires relate to one another and whether T cells might be exchanged between them.

Overall results and qualifications from the work: The data were considered consistent with the idea that most tumor T cells come from the lymph node and then expand in tumor tissue. Tumor T-cell repertoires showed less diversity than lymph node repertoires and more diversity than nontumor tissue repertoires, and tumor T-cell repertoires showed preferential V and J gene usage. In luminal-like breast cancer, tumor and nontumor tissue repertoires resembled each other significantly more than in basal-like breast cancer. The conclusion that tumor T cells originate in lymph nodes was framed as consistent with a hypothesis rather than directly demonstrated.

Sequencing instrument: Illumina HiSeq 2000. Multiplex PCR amplification was used to build the TCR beta chain libraries. The amplified TCR beta chain products were analyzed by high-throughput sequencing. TCRdb redid the processing of the public reads, applying fastp at Q25 and MiXCR, and retained in-frame beta chains. A single entry per CDR3 protein holds the most common genes and DNA from its merged rows. The sample table records tens of thousands of distinct CDR3 sequences; under 45% of these occur just once. The ten largest account for 8% to 11% of the sample. A remark on this clonotype: Its antigen remains unidentified. Per-base qualities were not stored, and no clone one base away is much larger.

This sequence was found in a female donor with breast cancer. Some clones in this sample may be carry-over from other donors' samples. The sequencing input was breast tumor tissue.

The CDR3: CASIRGYSNQPQHF. The sequence in DNA is TGCGCCAGCATTCGAGGATATAGCAATCAGCCCCAGCATTTT. The rearrangement combines TRBV5-1 with TRBJ1-5, with the D gene not confidently named. Via the germline V gene, CDR1 is SGHRS and CDR2 YFSETQ. The junction carries 10 bases between V and J, which are trimmed by 6 bases and 0 bases respectively. Counted from cysteine to phenylalanine, this CDR3 has 14 amino acids. Only the CDR3 portion is preserved as DNA: 42 bases, with reading frame beginning at the first base.